This T cell receptor beta chain is from a study of beta chain features in type 1 diabetes. Findings and limits, study-wide: In the patient group, naive, central memory and Treg TCRB repertoires seemed more alike than in the healthy donor group. Shortening of TCRB CDR3s, moderate but significant, appeared in all four CD4+ subsets of Type 1 diabetes patients. The question of HLA type influencing TCRB rearrangement was one that remained unresolved here. For type 1 diabetes patients, VDJ junctions showed fewer insertions and more deletions. Short templates might get an advantage during PCR, and this would be equal in patients and controls.

As to this clone: Antigen: not known.

cDNA synthesis used the whole RNA isolate, giving expressed TCRB sequences. TCRdb's table, derived via immunoSEQ multiplex PCR, lists solely in-frame clones and lacks some. Seen here are 200,000 to 300,000 clones, about a tenth observed once, and the top ten hold over 0.015%. CDR1 is SQVTM, CDR2 ANQGSEA, per germline. The CDR3 length is 11 residues. The V gene end was trimmed by 5 bases and the J gene end by 8 bases; junction bases not matched to a gene: 2. The receptor was derived from a man younger than 45 with type 1 diabetes. Sequencing input: naive CD4+ T cells from blood. V and J are TRBV29-1 and TRBJ2-1, with 8 bases matching TRBD2. The CDR3 is CSVTSGHEQFF. As DNA, the CDR3 is TGCAGCGTTACTAGCGGCCATGAGCAGTTCTTC.